This T cell receptor (beta chain) was recovered during a study of glioma-infiltrating T cells after dendritic cell vaccination. Germline lookup yields CDR1 GTSNPN and CDR2 SVGIG (reference sequence). The CDR3 loop spans 15 amino acids. Trimming shortened V by 1 base and J by 3 bases, and 13 bases separated the two germline ends. The protocol was immunoSEQ multiplex PCR, while the TCRdb copy is restricted to in-frame clones and leaves out a portion. The sample holds around 96,000 clones, 79% seen once. Before vaccination, two weeks after the third vaccination, and at progression, PBMC were collected. The chain uses TRBV30 and TRBJ1-5, with D tentatively TRBD1 (5 bases). The sequencing used blood, collected before dendritic cell vaccination. This clonotype was obtained from a human donor with glioblastoma. The CDR3 sequence is CAWSALGAPNQPQHF. In DNA, the CDR3 is TGTGCCTGGAGTGCCCTAGGGGCGCCCAATCAGCCCCAGCATTTT.